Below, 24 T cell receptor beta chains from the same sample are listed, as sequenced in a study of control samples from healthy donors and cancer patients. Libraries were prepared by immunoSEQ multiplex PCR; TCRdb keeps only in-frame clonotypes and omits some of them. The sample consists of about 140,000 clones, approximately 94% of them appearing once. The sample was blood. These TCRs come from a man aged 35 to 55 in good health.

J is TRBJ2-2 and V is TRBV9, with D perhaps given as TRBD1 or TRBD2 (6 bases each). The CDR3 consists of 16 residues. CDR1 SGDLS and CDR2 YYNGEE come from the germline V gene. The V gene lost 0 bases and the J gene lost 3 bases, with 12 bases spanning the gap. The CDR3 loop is CASSVAVGGHTGELFF. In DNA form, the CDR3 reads TGTGCCAGCAGCGTAGCCGTGGGGGGCCACACCGGGGAGCTGTTTTTT.

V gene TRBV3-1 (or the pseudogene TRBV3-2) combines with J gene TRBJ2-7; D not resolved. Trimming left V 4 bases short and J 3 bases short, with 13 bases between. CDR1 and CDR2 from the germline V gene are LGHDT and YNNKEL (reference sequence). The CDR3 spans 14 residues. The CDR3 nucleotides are TGTGCCAGCAGCCTCAGGATCACCCACTACGAGCAGTACTTC. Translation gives CASSLRITHYEQYF.

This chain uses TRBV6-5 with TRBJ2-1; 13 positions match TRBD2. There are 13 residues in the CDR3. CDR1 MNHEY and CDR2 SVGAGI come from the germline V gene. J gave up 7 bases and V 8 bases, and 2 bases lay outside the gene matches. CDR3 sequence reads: CASETSGRNEQFF. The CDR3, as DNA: TGTGCCAGCGAGACTAGCGGGAGGAATGAGCAGTTCTTC.

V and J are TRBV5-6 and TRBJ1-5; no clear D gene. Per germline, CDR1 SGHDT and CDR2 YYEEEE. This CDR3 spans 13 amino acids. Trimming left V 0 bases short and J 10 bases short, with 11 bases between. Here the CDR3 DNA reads TGTGCCAGCAGCTTGGCGTGGAAGGGACCCCAGCATTTT. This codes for CASSLAWKGPQHF. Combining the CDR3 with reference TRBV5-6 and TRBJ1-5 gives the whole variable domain DAGVTQSPTHLIKTRGQQVTLRCSPKSGHDTVSWYQQALGQGPQFIFQYYEEEERQRGNFPDRFSGHQFPNYSSELNVNALLLGDSALYLCASSLAWKGPQHFGDGTRLSIL.

The CDR3 here is CSASPYKGTGELFF. As DNA, the CDR3 is TGCAGTGCTAGTCCCTATAAAGGCACCGGGGAGCTGTTTTTT. This chain joins TRBV20-1 and TRBJ2-2; no definite D call. The CDR3 totals 14 residues. CDR1 and CDR2 (germline): DFQATT, SNEGSKA (reference sequence). Trimming left V 3 bases short and J 4 bases short, with 12 bases between.

The CDR3 nucleotides read TGTGCCACCAGTGATTATGAGGGTCGAGCTTTCTTT. This sequence encodes CATSDYEGRAFF. The rearrangement links TRBV24-1 to TRBJ1-1; no clear D gene. CDR1 is KGHDR and CDR2 is SFDVKD in the germline V gene. Between the trimmed V and J ends, which lost 2 bases and 10 bases, there was a span of 10 bases. This CDR3 is 12 amino acids long.

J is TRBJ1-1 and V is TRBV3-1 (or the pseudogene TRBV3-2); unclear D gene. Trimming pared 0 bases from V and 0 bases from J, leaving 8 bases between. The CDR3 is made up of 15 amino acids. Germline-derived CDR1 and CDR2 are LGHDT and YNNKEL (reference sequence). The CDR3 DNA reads TGTGCCAGCAGCCAAGATGCATTACTGAACACTGAAGCTTTCTTT. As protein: CASSQDALLNTEAFF.

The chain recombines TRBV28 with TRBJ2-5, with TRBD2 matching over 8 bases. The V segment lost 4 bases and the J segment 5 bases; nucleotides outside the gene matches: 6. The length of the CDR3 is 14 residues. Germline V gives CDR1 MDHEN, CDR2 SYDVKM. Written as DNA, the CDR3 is TGTGCCAGCAGTTCCGGGGGGGCAGGTGAGACCCAGTACTTC. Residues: CASSSGGAGETQYF.

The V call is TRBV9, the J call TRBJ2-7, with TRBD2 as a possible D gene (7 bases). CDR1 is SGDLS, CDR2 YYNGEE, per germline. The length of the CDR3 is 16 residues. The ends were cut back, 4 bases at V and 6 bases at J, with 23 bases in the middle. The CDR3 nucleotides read TGTGCCAGCAGCCCTCGCGCGGGGGCGATCCAGGGCGAGCAGTACTTC. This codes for CASSPRAGAIQGEQYF.

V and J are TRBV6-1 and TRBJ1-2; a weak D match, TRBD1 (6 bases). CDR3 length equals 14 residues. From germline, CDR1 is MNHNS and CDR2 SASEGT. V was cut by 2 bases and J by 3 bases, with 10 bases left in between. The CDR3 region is CASSETGNDYGYTF. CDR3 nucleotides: TGTGCCAGCAGTGAAACAGGGAACGACTATGGCTACACCTTC.

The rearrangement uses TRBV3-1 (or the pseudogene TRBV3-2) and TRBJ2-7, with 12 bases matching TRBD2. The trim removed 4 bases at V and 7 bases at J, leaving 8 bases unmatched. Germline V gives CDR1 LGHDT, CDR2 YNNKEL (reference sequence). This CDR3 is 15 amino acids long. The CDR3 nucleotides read TGTGCCAGCAGCCTCGGGACTAGCGGGTCCAAAGAGCAGTACTTC. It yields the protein CASSLGTSGSKEQYF.

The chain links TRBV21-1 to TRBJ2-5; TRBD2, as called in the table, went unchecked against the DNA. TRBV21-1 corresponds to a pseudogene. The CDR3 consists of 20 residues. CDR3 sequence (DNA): TGTGCCAGCAGCAGAGACGACGGGACTGATAGCCCCAGGAGACAAGAGACCCAGTACTTC. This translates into CASSRDDGTDSPRRQETQYF.

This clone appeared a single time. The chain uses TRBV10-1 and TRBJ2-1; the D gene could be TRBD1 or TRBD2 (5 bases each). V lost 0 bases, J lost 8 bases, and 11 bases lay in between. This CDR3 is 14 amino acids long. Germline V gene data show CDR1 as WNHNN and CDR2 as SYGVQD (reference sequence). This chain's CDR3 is CASSESGDLDEQFF. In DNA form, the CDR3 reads TGCGCCAGCAGTGAGTCGGGGGATCTCGATGAGCAGTTCTTC.

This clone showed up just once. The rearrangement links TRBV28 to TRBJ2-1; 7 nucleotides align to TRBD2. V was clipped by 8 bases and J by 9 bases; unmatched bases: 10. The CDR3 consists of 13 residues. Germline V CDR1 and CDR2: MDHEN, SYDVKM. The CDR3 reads CASYLGGKGEQFF. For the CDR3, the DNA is TGTGCCAGCTATCTGGGGGGGAAGGGTGAGCAGTTCTTC.

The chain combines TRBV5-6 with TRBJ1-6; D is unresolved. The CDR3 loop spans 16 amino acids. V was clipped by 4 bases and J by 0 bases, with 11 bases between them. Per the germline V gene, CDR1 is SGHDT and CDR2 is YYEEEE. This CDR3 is CASSPRVSSYNSPLHF. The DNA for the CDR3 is TGTGCCAGCAGCCCGCGTGTGAGCTCCTATAATTCACCCCTCCACTTT.

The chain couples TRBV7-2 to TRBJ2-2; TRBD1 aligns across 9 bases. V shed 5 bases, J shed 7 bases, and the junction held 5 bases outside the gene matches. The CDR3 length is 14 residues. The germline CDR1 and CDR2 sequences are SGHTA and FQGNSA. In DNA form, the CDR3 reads TGTGCCAGCAGCCTGGGACAGGGAGGCGGGGAGCTGTTTTTT. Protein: CASSLGQGGGELFF.

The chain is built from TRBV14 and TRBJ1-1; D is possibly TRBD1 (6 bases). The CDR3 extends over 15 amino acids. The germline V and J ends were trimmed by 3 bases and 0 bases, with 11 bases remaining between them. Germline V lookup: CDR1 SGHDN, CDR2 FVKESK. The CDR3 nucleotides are TGTGCCAGCAGCCAGCCGACAGGCCTGAACACTGAAGCTTTCTTT. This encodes CASSQPTGLNTEAFF.

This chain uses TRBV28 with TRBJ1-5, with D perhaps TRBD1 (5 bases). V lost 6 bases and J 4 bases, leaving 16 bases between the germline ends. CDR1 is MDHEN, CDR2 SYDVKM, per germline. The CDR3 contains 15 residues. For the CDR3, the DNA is TGTGCCAGCAGCACGGGGACTCACCTAAATCAGCCCCAGCATTTT. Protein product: CASSTGTHLNQPQHF.

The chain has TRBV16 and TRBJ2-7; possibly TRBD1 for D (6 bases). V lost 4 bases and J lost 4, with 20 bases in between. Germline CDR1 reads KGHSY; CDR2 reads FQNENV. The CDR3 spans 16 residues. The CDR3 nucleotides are TGTGCCAGCAGCCTCTCCACCCCAGGGGCAGTTTACGAGCAGTACTTC. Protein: CASSLSTPGAVYEQYF.

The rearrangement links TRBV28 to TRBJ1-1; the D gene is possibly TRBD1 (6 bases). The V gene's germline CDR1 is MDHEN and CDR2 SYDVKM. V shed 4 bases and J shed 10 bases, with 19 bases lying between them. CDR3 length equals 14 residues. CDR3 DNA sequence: TGTGCCAGCAGTTCGGGACAAAGAAAGGTAGTAGCTTTCTTT. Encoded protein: CASSSGQRKVVAFF.

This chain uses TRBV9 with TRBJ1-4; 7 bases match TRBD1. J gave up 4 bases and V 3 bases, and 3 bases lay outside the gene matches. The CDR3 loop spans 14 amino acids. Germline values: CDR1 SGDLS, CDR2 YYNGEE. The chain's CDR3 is CASSARDSNEKLFF. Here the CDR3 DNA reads TGTGCCAGCAGCGCGAGGGACAGTAATGAAAAACTGTTTTTT.

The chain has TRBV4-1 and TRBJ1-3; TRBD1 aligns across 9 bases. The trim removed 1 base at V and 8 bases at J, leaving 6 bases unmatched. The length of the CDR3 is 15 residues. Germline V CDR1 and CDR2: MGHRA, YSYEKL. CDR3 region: CASSQVGTGYDTIYF. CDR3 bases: TGCGCCAGCAGCCAAGTTGGGACAGGGTACGACACCATATATTTT.

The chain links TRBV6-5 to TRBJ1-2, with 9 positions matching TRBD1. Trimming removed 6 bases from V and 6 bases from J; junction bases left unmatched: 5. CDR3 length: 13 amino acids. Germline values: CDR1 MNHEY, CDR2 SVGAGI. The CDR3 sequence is CASRTGQGNGYTF. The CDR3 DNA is TGTGCCAGCAGGACGGGACAGGGAAATGGCTACACCTTC.

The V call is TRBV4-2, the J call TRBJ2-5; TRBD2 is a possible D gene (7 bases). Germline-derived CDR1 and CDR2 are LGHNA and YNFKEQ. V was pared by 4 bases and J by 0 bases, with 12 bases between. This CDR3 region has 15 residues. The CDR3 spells CASSPEGGYQETQYF. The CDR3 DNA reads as TGTGCCAGCAGCCCTGAGGGGGGGTACCAAGAGACCCAGTACTTC.